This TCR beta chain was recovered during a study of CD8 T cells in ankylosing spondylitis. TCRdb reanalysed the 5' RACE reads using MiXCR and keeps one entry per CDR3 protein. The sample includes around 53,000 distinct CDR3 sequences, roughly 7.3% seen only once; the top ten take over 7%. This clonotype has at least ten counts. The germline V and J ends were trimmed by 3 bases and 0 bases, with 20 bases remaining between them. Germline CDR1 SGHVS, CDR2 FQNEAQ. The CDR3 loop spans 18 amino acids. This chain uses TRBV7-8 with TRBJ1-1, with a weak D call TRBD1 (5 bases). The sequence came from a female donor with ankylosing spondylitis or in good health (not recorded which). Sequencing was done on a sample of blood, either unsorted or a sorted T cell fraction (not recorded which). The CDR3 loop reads CASSLGRATPIMNTEAFF. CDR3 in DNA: TGTGCCAGCAGCTTGGGCAGGGCCACCCCAATCATGAACACTGAAGCTTTCTTT.